Each of the 20 T cell receptor beta chains below was sequenced from the same sample in a study of CD8 T cells in Susac syndrome (dated by TCRdb to between 2018 and 2021). The receptor library was made with the immunoSEQ multiplex PCR assay. RNA was extracted using the RNeasy kit, and roughly 0.5 to 1 microgram was reverse transcribed with random hexamers. TCRdb's own reprocessing of the public reads used fastp at Q25 and MiXCR and kept productive beta chains. When rows share a CDR3 protein, they turn into one entry using the most common DNA and genes. This sample gives roughly 400,000 distinct CDR3 sequences in total; around 85% of them show up just once. In total, the top ten clones hold about 0.12% of the sample. Sequencing was performed on CD8+ T cells from PBMCs. These receptors were taken from a human donor with multiple sclerosis.

This clonotype has more than one count but fewer than ten. CDR3 protein: CSVAGLHGSYEQYF. The DNA of the CDR3 is TGCAGCGTTGCAGGGTTACATGGAAGTTACGAGCAGTACTTC. The chain couples TRBV29-1 to TRBJ2-7, with D possibly TRBD1 on 5 matching bases. The CDR3 covers 14 residues. Germline lookup yields CDR1 SQVTM and CDR2 ANQGSEA. Deletions cut 4 bases from V and 4 bases from J, with 17 bases between.

On this clonotype: Compared with germline, one end of the junction differs, possibly owing to a read error. V is TRBV20-1 and J is TRBJ1-2; D not resolved. The CDR3 is made up of 15 amino acids. Germline assignment: CDR1 DFQATT and CDR2 SNEGSKA (reference sequence). CDR3 DNA sequence: TGCAGTGCTAGAATGTGGCGGCAGAAGGTATTCGGCTACAGCTTC. It codes for CSARMWRQKVFGYSF.

This clonotype showed up just once. The V and J genes are TRBV2 and TRBJ2-1; D is unresolved. V gave up 3 bases and J gave up 5 bases, with 5 bases separating them. The length of the CDR3 is 12 residues. Germline-derived CDR1 and CDR2 are SNHLY and FYNNEI. CDR3 loop: CASSDWDNEQFF. The CDR3 DNA sequence: TGTGCCAGCAGTGATTGGGACAATGAGCAGTTCTTC. Combining the CDR3 with reference TRBV2 and TRBJ2-1 gives the whole variable domain EPEVTQTPSHQVTQMGQEVILRCVPISNHLYFYWYRQILGQKVEFLVSFYNNEISEKSEIFDDQFSVERPDGSNFTLKIRSTKLEDSAMYFCASSDWDNEQFFGPGTRLTVL.

The table lists this clonotype with a count of one. The chain couples TRBV30 to TRBJ2-7; D may match TRBD1 or TRBD2 (6 bases each). Germline CDR1 reads GTSNPN; CDR2 reads SVGIG (reference sequence). CDR3 length: 16 amino acids. Trimming pared 0 bases from V and 6 bases from J, leaving 21 bases between. The CDR3 loop is CAWSVMLGAGIGEQYF. DNA for the CDR3: TGTGCCTGGAGTGTAATGTTGGGGGCGGGAATTGGCGAGCAGTACTTC. The variable domain in full, completed from reference TRBV30 and TRBJ2-7, reads SQTIHQWPATLVQPVGSPLSLECTVEGTSNPNLYWYRQAAGRGLQLLFYSVGIGQISSEVPQNLSASRPQDRQFILSSKKLLLSDSGFYLCAWSVMLGAGIGEQYFGPGTRLTVT.

The chain combines TRBV4-1 with TRBJ1-5, with 7 bases identical to TRBD1. The V gene end was trimmed by 0 bases and the J gene end by 5 bases; junction bases not matched to a gene: 13. The CDR3 covers 18 residues. Per germline, CDR1 MGHRA and CDR2 YSYEKL. Here the CDR3 reads CASSQEFGDRVNYQPQHF. The CDR3 nucleotides read TGCGCCAGCAGCCAAGAATTCGGTGACAGGGTGAATTATCAGCCCCAGCATTTT.

The V gene is TRBV10-3, the J gene TRBJ1-1; no firm D call. This CDR3 has 12 residues. The ends were cut back, 0 bases at V and 7 bases at J, with 6 bases in the middle. Germline V gene sequence: CDR1 ENHRY, CDR2 SYGVKD. CDR3 bases: TGTGCCATCAGTGAGTCGGTAATTGAAGCTTTCTTT. Its protein product is CAISESVIEAFF.

This chain uses TRBV4-1 with TRBJ1-6, with D possibly being TRBD1 (5 bases). This CDR3 has 17 amino acids. CDR1 and CDR2 (germline): MGHRA, YSYEKL. V was clipped by 1 base and J by 3 bases, with 13 bases between them. In DNA, the CDR3 is TGCGCCAGCAGCCAAGTCGGGGGTGTCTTCTATAATTCACCCCTCCACTTT. Its protein product is CASSQVGGVFYNSPLHF.

This chain uses TRBV7-2 with TRBJ1-5, with a weak D call TRBD1 (5 bases). Trimming took off 5 bases at V and 6 bases at J, with 17 bases between the two ends. The V gene's germline CDR1 is SGHTA and CDR2 FQGNSA. The CDR3 runs 15 residues. The DNA of the CDR3 is TGTGCCAGCAGCCCACTAGGAGGGGTACCTCAGCCCCAGCATTTT. Protein: CASSPLGGVPQPQHF.

This clonotype appeared once. The chain has TRBV7-2 and TRBJ1-2; possibly TRBD1 for D (5 bases). V lost 0 bases and J 2 bases, leaving 31 bases between the germline ends. CDR1 and CDR2 (germline): SGHTA, FQGNSA. This CDR3 has 22 residues. Here the CDR3 reads CASSLAGGGVLAVTDINYGYTF. The CDR3 coding sequence is TGTGCCAGCAGCTTAGCGGGCGGGGGGGTACTCGCCGTCACCGACATCAACTATGGCTACACCTTC. The full variable domain, completed using reference TRBV7-2 and TRBJ1-2, is GAGVSQSPSNKVTEKGKDVELRCDPISGHTALYWYRQSLGQGLEFLIYFQGNSAPDKSGLPSDRFSAERTGGSVSTLTIQRTQQEDSAVYLCASSLAGGGVLAVTDINYGYTFGSGTRLTVV.

The genes are TRBV10-3 and TRBJ2-1, with TRBD2 as a possible D gene (5 bases). The CDR3 is 16 residues long. V was pared by 0 bases and J by 8 bases, with 17 bases between. CDR1 is ENHRY, CDR2 SYGVKD, per germline. The DNA of the CDR3 is TGTGCCATCAGTGAGTCTCGGAGTAGCGTTTCCGATGAGCAGTTCTTC. The encoded protein is CAISESRSSVSDEQFF.

The J gene is TRBJ2-7, the V gene TRBV7-9; D is possibly TRBD2 (6 bases). The germline gives CDR1 SEHNR, CDR2 FQNEAQ (reference sequence). V gave up 5 bases and J gave up 7 bases, with 15 bases separating them. The CDR3 is 13 residues long. In nucleotides, the CDR3 is TGTGCCAGCAGCCTCTCGACGCGGGAAGAGCAGTACTTC. Translated, it gives CASSLSTREEQYF. Complete variable domain (other parts from reference TRBV7-9 and TRBJ2-7): DTGVSQNPRHKITKRGQNVTFRCDPISEHNRLYWYRQTLGQGPEFLTYFQNEAQLEKSRLLSDRFSAERPKGSFSTLEIQRTEQGDSAMYLCASSLSTREEQYFGPGTRLTVT.

This chain links TRBV7-9 with TRBJ2-7; D might be TRBD2 (6 bases). The CDR3 is 15 residues long. V was shortened by 4 bases and J by 4 bases, with 17 bases between the two germline ends. Germline V lookup: CDR1 SEHNR, CDR2 FQNEAQ (reference sequence). In DNA form, the CDR3 reads TGTGCCAGCAGCTCCCCCCCAGGGCTAGCGTACGAGCAGTACTTC. It codes for CASSSPPGLAYEQYF.

The rearrangement uses TRBV12-3 or TRBV12-4 and TRBJ2-7; weak D call: TRBD1 (6 bases). Trimming shortened V by 5 bases and J by 2 bases, and 13 bases separated the two germline ends. The CDR3 spans 14 residues. The CDR3, as DNA: TGTGCCAGCAGTCCTATGGCAGGGGCCTACGAGCAGTACTTC. Protein sequence: CASSPMAGAYEQYF.

This chain links TRBV13 with TRBJ1-1; tentative D call: TRBD1 (6 bases). V was cut by 4 bases and J by 3 bases, with 15 bases left in between. Germline CDR1 is PRHDT and CDR2 is FYEKMQ (reference sequence). The CDR3 runs 15 residues. DNA for the CDR3: TGTGCCAGCAGCTCTCGCTGGGGGGCGGACACTGAAGCTTTCTTT. It translates to CASSSRWGADTEAFF.

This chain links TRBV5-5 with TRBJ2-2; 9 positions match TRBD1. J gave up 7 bases and V 4 bases, and 11 bases lay outside the gene matches. This CDR3 comprises 16 residues. Looked up from germline, CDR1 is SGHKS and CDR2 is YYEKEE (reference sequence). The CDR3 nucleotides are TGTGCCAGCAGCCTCTACAGGGGGCACGAAAACGGGGAGCTGTTTTTT. This codes for CASSLYRGHENGELFF.

The rearrangement uses TRBV28 and TRBJ2-7, with unresolved D. This CDR3 comprises 16 residues. CDR1 is MDHEN, CDR2 SYDVKM, per germline. Trimming cost V 4 bases and J 0 bases, with 16 bases left between them. CDR3 loop: CASSSPDIRSSYEQYF. As DNA, the CDR3 is TGTGCCAGCAGTTCACCCGACATCAGGAGCTCCTACGAGCAGTACTTC.

DNA of the CDR3: TGTGCCAGCAGGGGACGGCTCAACACTGAAGCTTTCTTT. It yields the protein CASRGRLNTEAFF. The V and J genes are TRBV13 and TRBJ1-1, with TRBD1 as a possible D gene (5 bases). Germline CDR1 PRHDT, CDR2 FYEKMQ (reference sequence). V lost 6 bases and J lost 2, with 10 bases in between. This CDR3 comprises 13 residues.

The CDR3: CASSLTSGQGNTEAFF. The CDR3 coding sequence is TGCGCCAGCAGCTTGACGTCGGGACAGGGGAACACTGAAGCTTTCTTT. This rearrangement joins TRBV5-1 to TRBJ1-1; 9 positions match TRBD1. This CDR3 region has 16 residues. Trimming took 1 base from V and 1 from J; bases not matched to a gene: 5. CDR1 SGHRS and CDR2 YFSETQ come from the germline V gene.

The chain couples TRBV4-1 to TRBJ2-5, with D uncertain. V dropped 3 bases and J dropped 2 bases, with 13 bases sitting between them. The CDR3 has 15 amino acids. The V gene's germline CDR1 is MGHRA and CDR2 YSYEKL. The CDR3 DNA reads TGCGCCAGCAGCCACCTGCCGGGTGCTCAAGAGACCCAGTACTTC. This encodes CASSHLPGAQETQYF.

The J gene is TRBJ1-1, the V gene TRBV27; D remains unclear. CDR3 length: 14 amino acids. Germline V gives CDR1 MNHEY, CDR2 SMNVEV (reference sequence). The V end was cut by 2 bases, the J end by 2 bases, with 9 bases between. The CDR3 sequence: CASSLMMTNTEAFF. CDR3 coding DNA: TGTGCCAGCAGTTTAATGATGACTAACACTGAAGCTTTCTTT.